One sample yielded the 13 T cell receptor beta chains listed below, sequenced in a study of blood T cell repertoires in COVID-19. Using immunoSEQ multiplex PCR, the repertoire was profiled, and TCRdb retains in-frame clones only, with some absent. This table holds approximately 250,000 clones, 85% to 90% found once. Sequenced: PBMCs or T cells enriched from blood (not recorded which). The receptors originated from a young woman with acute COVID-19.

Written as DNA, the CDR3 is TGTGCCAGCAGCGGAGGTGAGCAGTTCTTC. Translation: CASSGGEQFF. V and J are TRBV2 and TRBJ2-1, with D perhaps matching TRBD2 (5 bases). The CDR3 length is 10 residues. Germline V CDR1 and CDR2: SNHLY, FYNNEI. V was shortened by 6 bases and J by 9 bases, with 6 bases between the two germline ends. Drawing the rest from reference TRBV2 and TRBJ2-1, the complete variable domain is EPEVTQTPSHQVTQMGQEVILRCVPISNHLYFYWYRQILGQKVEFLVSFYNNEISEKSEIFDDQFSVERPDGSNFTLKIRSTKLEDSAMYFCASSGGEQFFGPGTRLTVL.

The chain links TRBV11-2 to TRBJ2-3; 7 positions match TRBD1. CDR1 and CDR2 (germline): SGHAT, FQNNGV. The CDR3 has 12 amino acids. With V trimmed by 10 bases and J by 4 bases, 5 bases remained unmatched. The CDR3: CATKQGADTQYF. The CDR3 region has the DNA TGTGCCACAAAGCAGGGGGCAGATACGCAGTATTTT.

CDR3 nucleotide sequence: TGTGCCACCAGTGATCCGGGGACAGACAGGACAGATACGCAGTATTTT. Protein: CATSDPGTDRTDTQYF. The chain combines TRBV24-1 with TRBJ2-3; 7 bases fit TRBD1. Germline values: CDR1 KGHDR, CDR2 SFDVKD. Trimming took 3 bases from V and 3 from J; bases not matched to a gene: 8. CDR3 length equals 16 residues.

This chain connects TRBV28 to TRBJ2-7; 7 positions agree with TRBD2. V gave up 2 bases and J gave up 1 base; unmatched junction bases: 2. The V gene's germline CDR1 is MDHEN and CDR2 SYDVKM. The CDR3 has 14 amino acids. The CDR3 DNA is TGTGCCAGCAGTTTAGCTAGCGGATCCTACGAGCAGTACTTC. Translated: CASSLASGSYEQYF.

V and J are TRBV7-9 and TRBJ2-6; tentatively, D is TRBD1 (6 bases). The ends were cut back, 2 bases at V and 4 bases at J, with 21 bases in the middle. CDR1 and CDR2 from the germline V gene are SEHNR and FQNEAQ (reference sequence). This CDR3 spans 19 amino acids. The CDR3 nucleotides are TGTGCCAGCAGCTTAACGATAGGGGGTACCCTCGTAGGGGCCAACGTCCTGACTTTC. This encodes CASSLTIGGTLVGANVLTF.

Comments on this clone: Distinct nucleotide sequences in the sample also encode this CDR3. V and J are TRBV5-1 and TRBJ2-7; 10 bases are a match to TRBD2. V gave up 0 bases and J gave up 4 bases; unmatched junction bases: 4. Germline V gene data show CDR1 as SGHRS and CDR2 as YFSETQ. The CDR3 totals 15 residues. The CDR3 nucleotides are TGCGCCAGCAGCTTGGGAGCGGGAGGGCCGTACGAGCAGTACTTC. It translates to CASSLGAGGPYEQYF. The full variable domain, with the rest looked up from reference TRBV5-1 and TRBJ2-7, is KAGVTQTPRYLIKTRGQQVTLSCSPISGHRSVSWYQQTPGQGLQFLFEYFSETQRNKGNFPGRFSGRQFSNSRSEMNVSTLELGDSALYLCASSLGAGGPYEQYFGPGTRLTVT.

The CDR3 region is CASSVTGRNTEAFF. CDR3 in DNA: TGTGCCAGCAGTGTCACAGGGCGCAACACTGAAGCTTTCTTT. V and J are TRBV25-1 and TRBJ1-1, with D possibly TRBD1 on 6 matching bases. This CDR3 has 14 residues. V lost 4 bases, J lost 2 bases, and 11 bases lay in between. Germline V lookup: CDR1 MGHDK, CDR2 SYGVNS.

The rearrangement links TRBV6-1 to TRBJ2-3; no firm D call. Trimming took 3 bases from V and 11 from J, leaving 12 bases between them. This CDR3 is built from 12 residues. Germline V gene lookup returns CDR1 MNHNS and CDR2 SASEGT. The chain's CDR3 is CASSDVPNGQYF. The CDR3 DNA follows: TGTGCCAGCAGTGATGTCCCGAACGGGCAGTATTTT.

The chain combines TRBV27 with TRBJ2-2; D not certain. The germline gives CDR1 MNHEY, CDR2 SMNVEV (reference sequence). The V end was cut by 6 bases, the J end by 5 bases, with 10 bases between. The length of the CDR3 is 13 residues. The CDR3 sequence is CASSTLSTGELFF. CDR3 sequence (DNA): TGTGCCAGCAGCACCCTCAGTACCGGGGAGCTGTTTTTT.

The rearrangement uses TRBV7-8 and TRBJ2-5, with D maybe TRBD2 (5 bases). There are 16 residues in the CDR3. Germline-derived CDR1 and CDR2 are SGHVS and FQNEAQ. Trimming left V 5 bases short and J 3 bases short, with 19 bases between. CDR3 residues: CASSELEGHQKETQYF. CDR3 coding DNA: TGTGCCAGCAGCGAACTCGAGGGCCATCAGAAAGAGACCCAGTACTTC. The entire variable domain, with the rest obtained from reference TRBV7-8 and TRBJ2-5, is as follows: GAGVSQSPRYKVAKRGQDVALRCDPISGHVSLFWYQQALGQGPEFLTYFQNEAQLDKSGLPSDRFFAERPEGSVSTLKIQRTQQEDSAVYLCASSELEGHQKETQYFGPGTRLLVL.

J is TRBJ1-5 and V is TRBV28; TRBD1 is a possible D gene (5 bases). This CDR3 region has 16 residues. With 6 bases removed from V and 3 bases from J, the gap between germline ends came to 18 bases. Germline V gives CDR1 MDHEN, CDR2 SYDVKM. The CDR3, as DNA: TGTGCCAGCAGACCCTCAGGGAATTGGGTCAATCAGCCCCAGCATTTT. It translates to CASRPSGNWVNQPQHF.

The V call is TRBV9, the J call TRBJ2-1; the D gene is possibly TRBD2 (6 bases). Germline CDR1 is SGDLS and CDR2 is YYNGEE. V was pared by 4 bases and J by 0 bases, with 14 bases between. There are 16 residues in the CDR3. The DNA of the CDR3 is TGTGCCAGCAGCCGGCGCGGGGAATTCTCCTACAATGAGCAGTTCTTC. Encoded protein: CASSRRGEFSYNEQFF.

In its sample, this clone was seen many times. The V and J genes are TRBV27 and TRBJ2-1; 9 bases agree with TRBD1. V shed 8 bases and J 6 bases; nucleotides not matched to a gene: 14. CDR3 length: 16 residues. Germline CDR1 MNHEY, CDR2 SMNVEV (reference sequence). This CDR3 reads CASSLGGGQGFNEQFF. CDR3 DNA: TGTGCCAGCTCCCTGGGGGGGGGACAGGGCTTCAATGAGCAGTTCTTC.